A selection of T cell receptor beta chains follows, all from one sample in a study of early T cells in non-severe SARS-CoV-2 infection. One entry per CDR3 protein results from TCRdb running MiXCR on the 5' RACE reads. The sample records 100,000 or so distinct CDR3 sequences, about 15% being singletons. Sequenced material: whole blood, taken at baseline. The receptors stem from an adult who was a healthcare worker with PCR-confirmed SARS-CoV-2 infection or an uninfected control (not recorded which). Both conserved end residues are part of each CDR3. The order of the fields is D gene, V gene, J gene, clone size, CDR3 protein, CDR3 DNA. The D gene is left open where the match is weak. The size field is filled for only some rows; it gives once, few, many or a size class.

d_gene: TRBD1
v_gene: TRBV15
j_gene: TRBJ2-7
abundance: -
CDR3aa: CATSNVQGAYEQYF
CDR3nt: TGTGCCACCAGCAACGTTCAGGGGGCCTACGAGCAGTACTTC

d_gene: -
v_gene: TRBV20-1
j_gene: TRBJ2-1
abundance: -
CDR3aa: CSARHRRNEQFF
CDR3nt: TGCAGTGCTAGACACCGTCGAAATGAGCAGTTCTTC

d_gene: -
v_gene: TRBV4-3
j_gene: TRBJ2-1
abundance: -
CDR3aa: CASSQVGQGEQFF
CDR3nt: TGCGCCAGCAGCCAAGTCGGGCAAGGGGAGCAGTTCTTC

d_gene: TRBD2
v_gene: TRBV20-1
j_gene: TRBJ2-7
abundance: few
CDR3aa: CSARGTSHEQYF
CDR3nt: TGCAGTGCTAGAGGGACTAGTCACGAGCAGTACTTC

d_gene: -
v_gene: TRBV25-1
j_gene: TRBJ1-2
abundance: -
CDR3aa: CASSVTGHHTF
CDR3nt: TGTGCCAGCAGTGTGACGGGACATCACACCTTC

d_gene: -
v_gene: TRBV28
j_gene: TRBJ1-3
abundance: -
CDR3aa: CASSSSLLTGTSTGNTIYF
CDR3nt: TGTGCCAGCAGTTCCTCCCTACTAACAGGGACTTCCACTGGAAACACCATATATTTT

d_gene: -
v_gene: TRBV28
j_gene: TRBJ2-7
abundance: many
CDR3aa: CASSSIHEQYF
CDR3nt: TGTGCCAGCAGTTCAATCCACGAGCAGTACTTC

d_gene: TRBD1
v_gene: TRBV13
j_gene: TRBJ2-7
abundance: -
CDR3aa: CASSPRQGTYEQYF
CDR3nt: TGTGCCAGCAGCCCACGACAGGGGACCTACGAGCAGTACTTC

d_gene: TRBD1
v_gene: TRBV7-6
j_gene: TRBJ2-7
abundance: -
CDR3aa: CASSIRGRSYEQYF
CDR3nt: TGTGCCAGCAGCATAAGGGGGCGGTCCTACGAGCAGTACTTC

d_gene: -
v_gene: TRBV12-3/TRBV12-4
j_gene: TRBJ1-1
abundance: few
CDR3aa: CASTRGMNTEAFF
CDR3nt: TGTGCCAGCACCCGAGGAATGAACACTGAAGCTTTCTTT

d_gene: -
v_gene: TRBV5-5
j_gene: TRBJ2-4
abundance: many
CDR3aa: CASSLAGASADIQYF
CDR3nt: TGTGCCAGCAGCTTGGCCGGGGCATCAGCGGACATTCAGTACTTC

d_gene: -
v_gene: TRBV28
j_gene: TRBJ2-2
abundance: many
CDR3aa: CASSLQEGELFF
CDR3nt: TGTGCCAGCAGCTTACAGGAAGGGGAGCTGTTTTTT

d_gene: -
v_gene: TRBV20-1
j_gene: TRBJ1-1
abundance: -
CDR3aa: CSVRALNTEAFF
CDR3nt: TGCAGTGTCCGGGCCCTGAACACTGAAGCTTTCTTT

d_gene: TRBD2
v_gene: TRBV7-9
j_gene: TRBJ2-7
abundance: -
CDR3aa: CASRSGTSVDEQYF
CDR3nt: TGTGCCAGCAGATCCGGGACTAGCGTCGACGAGCAGTACTTC

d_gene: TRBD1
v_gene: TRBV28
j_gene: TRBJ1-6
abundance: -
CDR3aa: CASSRDSNSPLHF
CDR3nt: TGTGCCAGCAGCCGGGACAGCAATTCACCCCTCCACTTT

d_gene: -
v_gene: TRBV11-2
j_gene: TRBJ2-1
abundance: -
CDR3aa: CASASHRGRNNEQFF
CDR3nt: TGTGCCAGCGCATCACACCGGGGGCGAAACAATGAGCAGTTCTTC

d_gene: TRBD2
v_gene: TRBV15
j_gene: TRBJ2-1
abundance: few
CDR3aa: CATSRDQTSGNEQFF
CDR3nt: TGTGCCACCAGCAGAGATCAGACTAGCGGTAATGAGCAGTTCTTC

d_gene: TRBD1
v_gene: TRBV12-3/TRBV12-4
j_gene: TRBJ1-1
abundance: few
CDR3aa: CASRNRDRGTEAFF
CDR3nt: TGTGCCAGCAGAAACCGGGACAGGGGGACTGAAGCTTTCTTT

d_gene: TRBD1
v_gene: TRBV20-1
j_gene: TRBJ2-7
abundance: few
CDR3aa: CSAKSGGMDSYEQYF
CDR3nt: TGCAGTGCTAAATCAGGGGGAATGGACTCCTACGAGCAGTACTTC

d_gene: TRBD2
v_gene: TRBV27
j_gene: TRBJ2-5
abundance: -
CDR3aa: CASSSQRTSGSETQYF
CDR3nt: TGTGCCAGCAGTTCCCAGCGGACTAGCGGGAGTGAGACCCAGTACTTC

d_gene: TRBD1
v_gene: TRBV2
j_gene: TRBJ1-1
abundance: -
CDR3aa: CASGTGIMNTEAFF
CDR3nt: TGTGCCAGCGGGACAGGAATAATGAACACTGAAGCTTTCTTT

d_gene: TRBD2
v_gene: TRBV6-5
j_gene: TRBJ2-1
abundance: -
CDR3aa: CASSLAGNYNEQFF
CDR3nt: TGTGCCAGCAGTCTAGCGGGAAACTACAATGAGCAGTTCTTC